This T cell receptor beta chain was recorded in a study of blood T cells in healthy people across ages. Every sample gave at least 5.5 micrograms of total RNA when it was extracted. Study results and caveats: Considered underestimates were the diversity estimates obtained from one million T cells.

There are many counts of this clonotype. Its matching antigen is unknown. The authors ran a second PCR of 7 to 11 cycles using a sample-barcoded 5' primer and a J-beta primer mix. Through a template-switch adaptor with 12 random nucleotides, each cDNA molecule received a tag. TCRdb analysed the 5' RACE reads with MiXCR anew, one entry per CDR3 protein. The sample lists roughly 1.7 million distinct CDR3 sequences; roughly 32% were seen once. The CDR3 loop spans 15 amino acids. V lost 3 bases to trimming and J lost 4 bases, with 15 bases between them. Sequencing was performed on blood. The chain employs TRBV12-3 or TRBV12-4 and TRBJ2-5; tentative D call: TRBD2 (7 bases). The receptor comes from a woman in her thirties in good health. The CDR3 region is CASSFSGGGGETQYF. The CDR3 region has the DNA TGTGCCAGCAGTTTCTCGGGGGGCGGGGGAGAGACCCAGTACTTC.